One sample yielded the 27 T cell receptor beta chains listed below, sequenced in a study of cytomegalovirus exposure and HLA in healthy donors. Both 60 Vbeta primers and 13 Jbeta primers went into the PCR. Assay: immunoSEQ multiplex PCR; the TCRdb copy retains only in-frame clones and omits some. Of over 150,000 clones listed, about 80% are singletons. Sequencing was carried out using PBMCs. These receptors originate from a woman in her 30s in good health and CMV-seronegative.

The chain couples TRBV2 to TRBJ2-1, with 8 bases fitting TRBD2. The CDR3 totals 11 residues. Germline CDR1 SNHLY, CDR2 FYNNEI. V trimming: 6 bases; J trimming: 15 bases; junction bases outside the gene matches: 7. This CDR3 reads CASSGAGARFF. CDR3 nucleotide sequence: TGTGCCAGCAGCGGAGCGGGGGCTCGGTTCTTC.

This clone was picked up one time. The chain employs TRBV7-9 and TRBJ2-5; 11 positions agree with TRBD2. Germline CDR1 and CDR2: SEHNR and FQNEAQ (reference sequence). This CDR3 region has 18 residues. V dropped 6 bases and J dropped 0; count of bases not matched to a gene: 12. CDR3 residues: CASRKQGGTSGYQETQYF. CDR3 coding DNA: TGTGCCAGCAGGAAACAGGGGGGGACTAGCGGCTACCAAGAGACCCAGTACTTC.

The chain recombines TRBV28 with TRBJ2-4; 7 nucleotides align to TRBD1. The CDR3 totals 15 residues. Germline values: CDR1 MDHEN, CDR2 SYDVKM. The ends lost 6 bases at V and 8 bases at J; junction bases unmatched: 13. In nucleotides, the CDR3 is TGTGCCAGCAGCTCTACCCGGGCAGGGGGAGACATTCAGTACTTC. This gives the protein CASSSTRAGGDIQYF.

The chain combines TRBV28 with TRBJ1-3, with a possible D match to TRBD1 (5 bases). The germline V and J ends were trimmed by 6 bases and 0 bases, with 12 bases remaining between them. The germline gives CDR1 MDHEN, CDR2 SYDVKM. The CDR3 contains 15 residues. The CDR3 DNA reads as TGTGCCAGCAGCCCCGTTCAGGGCTCTGGAAACACCATATATTTT. Residues: CASSPVQGSGNTIYF.

The chain has TRBV11-2 and TRBJ2-7; 9 nucleotides agree with TRBD1. Germline V gene data show CDR1 as SGHAT and CDR2 as FQNNGV. The CDR3 is 13 amino acids. The V gene end was trimmed by 1 base and the J gene end by 6 bases; junction bases not matched to a gene: 1. The CDR3 loop is CASSLGQGGEQYF. As DNA, the CDR3 is TGTGCCAGCAGCTTAGGACAGGGGGGCGAGCAGTACTTC.

CDR3 in DNA: TGTGCCAGCTCAACAGGGAACACTGAAGCTTTCTTT. Translation gives CASSTGNTEAFF. V is TRBV18 and J is TRBJ1-1; TRBD1 might be the D (5 bases). The germline V gene encodes CDR1 KGHSH and CDR2 LQKENI. V dropped 5 bases and J dropped 1 base, with 5 bases sitting between them. CDR3 size: 12 residues.

This clone was recorded once. The genes are TRBV27 and TRBJ2-3; 13 bases fit TRBD2. In germline, CDR1 is MNHEY, CDR2 SMNVEV (reference sequence). Trimming took 3 bases from V and 6 from J; bases not matched to a gene: 9. This CDR3 comprises 17 residues. CDR3 loop: CASSLGLAGTQGDTQYF. For the CDR3, the DNA is TGTGCCAGCAGTTTGGGACTAGCGGGGACACAAGGGGATACGCAGTATTTT.

The chain joins TRBV7-8 to TRBJ1-6; D is unclear. Germline V gene lookup returns CDR1 SGHVS and CDR2 FQNEAQ. V was cut by 8 bases and J by 0 bases, with 8 bases left in between. The CDR3 spans 14 residues. The CDR3 reads CASSPSSYNSPLHF. In DNA form, the CDR3 reads TGTGCCAGCTCGCCGAGCTCCTATAATTCACCCCTCCACTTT.

The chain uses TRBV7-9 and TRBJ1-3; 7 bases are shared with TRBD1. CDR3 length: 15 residues. Trimming cost V 5 bases and J 0 bases; bases outside gene matches: 4. CDR1 and CDR2 from the germline V gene are SEHNR and FQNEAQ (reference sequence). The DNA for the CDR3 is TGTGCCAGCAGCCCCGGGACAGTCTCTGGAAACACCATATATTTT. It translates to CASSPGTVSGNTIYF.

This clone was seen a single time. This chain uses TRBV6-1 with TRBJ2-2, with no clear D. This CDR3 region has 13 residues. From germline, CDR1 is MNHNS and CDR2 SASEGT. Between the trimmed V and J ends, which lost 2 bases and 6 bases, there was a span of 7 bases. CDR3 sequence reads: CASSESLAGELFF. DNA of the CDR3: TGTGCCAGCAGTGAATCTTTAGCCGGGGAGCTGTTTTTT.

The CDR3 loop reads CASSTDSRTEAFF. CDR3 coding DNA: TGTGCCAGCAGTACGGACAGCCGCACTGAAGCTTTCTTT. This rearrangement joins TRBV6-4 to TRBJ1-1; a possible D gene is TRBD1 (6 bases). Trimming left V 5 bases short and J 4 bases short, with 11 bases between. The CDR3 has 13 amino acids. Germline assignment: CDR1 MRHNA and CDR2 SNTAGT.

The chain carries TRBV4-2 and TRBJ2-7, with D perhaps TRBD1 (7 bases). This CDR3 has 17 amino acids. The V end lost 0 bases, the J end lost 0 bases, and 15 bases lay between the germline ends. CDR1 is LGHNA and CDR2 is YNFKEQ in the germline V gene. CDR3 nucleotides: TGTGCCAGCAGCCAAGAATGGCGGGGACAGCGCTCCTACGAGCAGTACTTC. It encodes CASSQEWRGQRSYEQYF.

The rearrangement joins TRBV5-1 to TRBJ2-3; no firm D call. CDR3 length: 14 amino acids. Trimming shortened V by 1 base and J by 0 bases, and 6 bases separated the two germline ends. From germline, CDR1 is SGHRS and CDR2 YFSETQ. The CDR3 spells CASSLRSSTDTQYF. CDR3 in DNA: TGCGCCAGCAGCTTGCGGAGTAGCACAGATACGCAGTATTTT.

The chain recombines TRBV15 with TRBJ1-5; unclear D gene. Germline V gene data show CDR1 as LNHNV and CDR2 as YYDKDF (reference sequence). The CDR3 consists of 17 residues. Trimming took off 1 base at V and 0 bases at J, with 13 bases between the two ends. CDR3 DNA sequence: TGTGCCACCAGCAGAGGAAAAACAGCTAATAGCAATCAGCCCCAGCATTTT. Its translation is CATSRGKTANSNQPQHF.

This sequence joins TRBV18 and TRBJ2-2; no reliable D call. Per the germline V gene, CDR1 is KGHSH and CDR2 is LQKENI. V was pared by 2 bases and J by 2 bases, with 12 bases between. CDR3 size: 16 residues. The DNA of the CDR3 is TGTGCCAGCTCACCATTTAACTTAGTCAACACCGGGGAGCTGTTTTTT. This translates into CASSPFNLVNTGELFF.

J is TRBJ1-1 and V is TRBV5-1; 8 bases match TRBD1. V lost 0 bases to trimming and J lost 3 bases; unmatched junction nucleotides: 13. The CDR3 has 18 residues. Germline V CDR1 and CDR2: SGHRS, YFSETQ. The DNA of the CDR3 is TGCGCCAGCAGCTTGGGTTCTTGGACAGGGCCCCACCACACTGAAGCTTTCTTT. It specifies CASSLGSWTGPHHTEAFF.

The chain carries TRBV28 and TRBJ2-7; possibly TRBD2 for D (6 bases). The CDR3 runs 13 residues. Germline V lookup: CDR1 MDHEN, CDR2 SYDVKM. V was shortened by 6 bases and J by 4 bases, with 13 bases between the two germline ends. CDR3 bases: TGTGCCAGCAGATCGGGAGTCAGATACGAGCAGTACTTC. Amino acids: CASRSGVRYEQYF.

The chain uses TRBV11-2 and TRBJ2-5; D is ambiguous. Per the germline V gene, CDR1 is SGHAT and CDR2 is FQNNGV. Trimming removed 1 base at V and 5 bases at J, with 5 bases between. The CDR3 consists of 12 residues. Here the CDR3 reads CASSLVGETQYF. CDR3 in DNA: TGTGCCAGCAGCTTAGTCGGGGAGACCCAGTACTTC.

The rearrangement joins TRBV2 to TRBJ2-2, with 9 bases lining up with TRBD2. V shed 8 bases and J 5 bases; nucleotides not matched to a gene: 3. This CDR3 is built from 13 residues. CDR1 and CDR2 (germline): SNHLY, FYNNEI. CDR3 protein: CASLREGTGELFF. CDR3 DNA: TGTGCCAGCTTGCGGGAGGGGACCGGGGAGCTGTTTTTT.

This chain joins TRBV29-1 and TRBJ1-1, with 9 bases fitting TRBD1. J lost 5 bases, V lost 5 bases, and 6 bases had no gene match. Germline CDR1 is SQVTM and CDR2 is ANQGSEA. This CDR3 comprises 13 residues. The CDR3 nucleotides are TGCAGCGTTTTCTCGGGACAGGGTACTGAAGCTTTCTTT. As protein: CSVFSGQGTEAFF. Full variable domain (outside the CDR3, taken from reference TRBV29-1 and TRBJ1-1): SAVISQKPSRDICQRGTSLTIQCQVDSQVTMMFWYRQQPGQSLTLIATANQGSEATYESGFVIDKFPISRPNLTFSTLTVSNMSPEDSSIYLCSVFSGQGTEAFFGQGTRLTVV.

The gene calls are TRBV11-2 and TRBJ2-7; 8 nucleotides line up with TRBD1. The germline CDR1 and CDR2 sequences are SGHAT and FQNNGV. The CDR3 totals 16 residues. The trim removed 5 bases at V and 5 bases at J, leaving 14 bases unmatched. The CDR3 here is CASSTLRGRGPHEQYF. The DNA for the CDR3 is TGTGCCAGCAGCACCCTCCGGGGCAGGGGGCCCCACGAGCAGTACTTC.

This clone showed up just a few times. This chain joins TRBV27 and TRBJ2-4; D gene unclear. In germline, CDR1 is MNHEY, CDR2 SMNVEV (reference sequence). V gave up 2 bases and J gave up 3 bases, with 14 bases separating them. This CDR3 is 16 amino acids long. CDR3 region: CASSLGQVLCKNIQYF. For the CDR3, the DNA is TGTGCCAGCAGTTTAGGGCAGGTCTTGTGCAAAAACATTCAGTACTTC.

V usage is TRBV2 and J usage is TRBJ2-2; 8 bases fit TRBD1. CDR3 length: 15 amino acids. Germline CDR1 and CDR2: SNHLY and FYNNEI. V lost 5 bases and J lost 6; bases outside the gene matches: 8. The CDR3: CASSRTGRIPGELFF. The CDR3 DNA follows: TGTGCCAGCAGTAGGACAGGGAGAATTCCCGGGGAGCTGTTTTTT.

J is TRBJ2-5 and V is TRBV10-3; D not certain. Germline CDR1 and CDR2: ENHRY and SYGVKD. This CDR3 has 13 amino acids. The V gene lost 10 bases and the J gene lost 5 bases, with 17 bases spanning the gap. The CDR3 sequence: CATTLSPLETQYF. The CDR3 DNA reads TGTGCCACCACTTTGAGCCCTCTGGAGACCCAGTACTTC.

The rearrangement joins TRBV21-1 to TRBJ2-2; the D segment call TRBD2 is taken from the table without a DNA check. TRBV21-1 is a recognized pseudogene. The CDR3 sequence is 19 residues long. As DNA, the CDR3 is TGTGCCAGCAGCCAGGCGGCGGGACTAGAGGAGGTGCCCAACGGGGAGCTGTTTTTT. It yields the protein CASSQAAGLEEVPNGELFF.

The V and J genes are TRBV27 and TRBJ2-1; TRBD2 aligns across 7 bases. The CDR3 contains 16 residues. The trim removed 5 bases at V and 0 bases at J, leaving 7 bases unmatched. CDR1 and CDR2 (germline): MNHEY, SMNVEV (reference sequence). CDR3 sequence (DNA): TGTGCCAGCAGTCCCCTAGCGGTGAGCTCCTACAATGAGCAGTTCTTC. Its protein is CASSPLAVSSYNEQFF.

This clone was detected once. The V call is TRBV18, the J call TRBJ1-5; maybe TRBD1 (5 bases). Germline V gene lookup returns CDR1 KGHSH and CDR2 LQKENI. The CDR3 extends over 17 amino acids. V dropped 2 bases and J dropped 2 bases, with 16 bases sitting between them. CDR3 nucleotides: TGTGCCAGCTCACCAGACACTACCACAGGAGGCAATCAGCCCCAGCATTTT. It encodes CASSPDTTTGGNQPQHF.